This T cell receptor (beta chain) originates from a study of cytotoxic CD8 clonotypes in ibrutinib-treated CLL. Findings and limits, study-wide: Progressing patients had sampling times that differed from those of sustained-remission patients. Public clonotypes proved infrequent, and on treatment they shrank or remained steady. Ibrutinib response saw clonality rise, and progression saw it return toward baseline.

Germline values: CDR1 SNHLY, CDR2 FYNNEI. There are 13 residues in the CDR3. The V end was cut by 5 bases, the J end by 9 bases, with 14 bases between. Comment on this clone: The antigen is unknown.

The intended depth for sequencing was 1 in 200,000 to 1 in 1 million T cells. Only in-frame clones appear in the TCRdb table, and some are missing; sequencing was by immunoSEQ multiplex PCR. This sample has about 310,000 clones; around four fifths occur once, and the top ten carry over 5.5%. Sample: PBMCs, taken before ibrutinib treatment. V is TRBV2 and J is TRBJ2-1, with a tentative D call TRBD1 (6 bases). The clonotype originates from a human donor with chronic lymphocytic leukemia. The DNA for the CDR3 is TGTGCCAGCAGTTTTAACAGGGCGGGTGAGCAGTTCTTC. This encodes CASSFNRAGEQFF.